These T cell receptor beta chains were read from a single sample in a study of shared clonotypes between healthy human individuals. The method was immunoSEQ multiplex PCR; TCRdb's version includes in-frame clones alone and lacks a portion of them. The repertoire consists of more than 1,200,000 clones, with approximately 98.5% occurring once and the leading ten covering under 0.45%. Sequences were obtained from naive CD4+ T cells sorted from blood. Receptors originate from a man in his thirties or forties in good health. Both conserved end residues are part of each CDR3. D genes are given only for firm matches. Only some rows state a clone size, as once, few, many or a class for expanded clones.

cdr3_aa: CASSSPTGYNYGYTF
cdr3_nt: TGTGCCAGCAGCTCCCCCACAGGCTACAACTATGGCTACACCTTC
clone_size: .
d_call: .
j_call: TRBJ1-2
v_call: TRBV5-4

cdr3_aa: CSASRHNEQFF
cdr3_nt: TGCAGTGCTAGTCGGCACAATGAGCAGTTCTTC
clone_size: .
d_call: .
j_call: TRBJ2-1
v_call: TRBV20-1

cdr3_aa: CASSYSMWQKNEKLFF
cdr3_nt: TGTGCCAGCAGTTACTCTATGTGGCAGAAAAATGAAAAACTGTTTTTT
clone_size: .
d_call: .
j_call: TRBJ1-4
v_call: TRBV6-5

cdr3_aa: CASSTGGTNYGYTF
cdr3_nt: TGTGCCAGCAGCACAGGGGGTACTAACTATGGCTACACCTTC
clone_size: .
d_call: TRBD1
j_call: TRBJ1-2
v_call: TRBV6-6

cdr3_aa: CASSGTSGMGGELFF
cdr3_nt: TGTGCCAGCAGCGGGACTAGCGGGATGGGCGGGGAGCTGTTTTTT
clone_size: .
d_call: TRBD2
j_call: TRBJ2-2
v_call: TRBV7-9

cdr3_aa: CASSLASRGFSGNTIYF
cdr3_nt: TGTGCCAGCAGCTTAGCATCACGGGGGTTTTCAGGAAACACCATATATTTT
clone_size: .
d_call: .
j_call: TRBJ1-3
v_call: TRBV7-2

cdr3_aa: CASSSTHAGGSGNTIYF
cdr3_nt: TGTGCCAGCAGCTCTACTCACGCGGGAGGGTCAGGAAACACCATATATTTT
clone_size: .
d_call: .
j_call: TRBJ1-3
v_call: TRBV7-8

cdr3_aa: CASSQGHLEAFF
cdr3_nt: TGCGCCAGCAGCCAAGGACACCTTGAAGCTTTCTTT
clone_size: once
d_call: .
j_call: TRBJ1-1
v_call: TRBV4-3

cdr3_aa: CASSYSGGRNYGYTF
cdr3_nt: TGTGCCAGCAGTTACTCGGGGGGGCGGAACTATGGCTACACCTTC
clone_size: .
d_call: .
j_call: TRBJ1-2
v_call: TRBV6-5

cdr3_aa: CASSDQPNTGELFF
cdr3_nt: TGTGCCAGCAGTGACCAACCGAACACCGGGGAGCTGTTTTTT
clone_size: .
d_call: .
j_call: TRBJ2-2
v_call: TRBV6-1

cdr3_aa: CASTGGRNEQYF
cdr3_nt: TGTGCCAGCACCGGGGGGCGGAACGAGCAGTACTTC
clone_size: .
d_call: .
j_call: TRBJ2-7
v_call: TRBV28

cdr3_aa: CASCQQGTGTEAFF
cdr3_nt: TGTGCCAGCTGCCAACAGGGAACGGGCACTGAAGCTTTCTTT
clone_size: .
d_call: .
j_call: TRBJ1-1
v_call: TRBV18

cdr3_aa: CASSQQVYEQYF
cdr3_nt: TGTGCCAGCAGTCAACAGGTCTACGAGCAGTACTTC
clone_size: .
d_call: .
j_call: TRBJ2-7
v_call: TRBV28

cdr3_aa: CASSVGRNSGNTIYF
cdr3_nt: TGTGCCAGCAGCGTTGGACGGAACTCTGGAAACACCATATATTTT
clone_size: .
d_call: .
j_call: TRBJ1-3
v_call: TRBV9

cdr3_aa: CASSLDPRGNVLTF
cdr3_nt: TGTGCCAGCAGCTTGGACCCCAGGGGCAACGTCCTGACTTTC
clone_size: .
d_call: .
j_call: TRBJ2-6
v_call: TRBV5-4

cdr3_aa: CASSLMAGGADTEAFF
cdr3_nt: TGTGCCAGCAGCTTAATGGCAGGGGGCGCCGACACTGAAGCTTTCTTT
clone_size: .
d_call: TRBD1
j_call: TRBJ1-1
v_call: TRBV7-3

cdr3_aa: CASSWTSANEQFF
cdr3_nt: TGTGCCAGCAGCTGGACTAGTGCAAATGAGCAGTTCTTC
clone_size: .
d_call: TRBD2
j_call: TRBJ2-1
v_call: TRBV5-4

cdr3_aa: CASSPHMGDHEQYF
cdr3_nt: TGTGCCAGCAGTCCGCACATGGGGGACCACGAGCAGTACTTC
clone_size: .
d_call: .
j_call: TRBJ2-7
v_call: TRBV28

cdr3_aa: CSVRTGGATEAFF
cdr3_nt: TGCAGCGTTAGGACAGGGGGCGCGACTGAAGCTTTCTTT
clone_size: .
d_call: TRBD1
j_call: TRBJ1-1
v_call: TRBV29-1

cdr3_aa: CASSLAGGLYNEQFF
cdr3_nt: TGTGCCAGCAGCTTGGCGGGAGGGCTCTACAATGAGCAGTTCTTC
clone_size: .
d_call: TRBD2
j_call: TRBJ2-1
v_call: TRBV5-4

cdr3_aa: CASRLGQPNEQFF
cdr3_nt: TGTGCCAGCAGGCTAGGACAGCCCAATGAGCAGTTCTTC
clone_size: .
d_call: .
j_call: TRBJ2-1
v_call: TRBV6-5

cdr3_aa: CASSLEGREAYEQYF
cdr3_nt: TGTGCCAGCAGCTTAGAAGGGAGGGAAGCCTACGAGCAGTACTTC
clone_size: .
d_call: TRBD2
j_call: TRBJ2-7
v_call: TRBV7-2

cdr3_aa: CASSLMTPTYEQYF
cdr3_nt: TGTGCCAGCAGCTTAATGACGCCCACCTACGAGCAGTACTTC
clone_size: .
d_call: .
j_call: TRBJ2-7
v_call: TRBV7-8

cdr3_aa: CASSLIGTTGYTF
cdr3_nt: TGTGCCAGCAGTTTGATAGGGACAACTGGCTACACCTTC
clone_size: .
d_call: .
j_call: TRBJ1-2
v_call: TRBV27

cdr3_aa: CASSRGAANEQFF
cdr3_nt: TGCGCCAGCTCCCGGGGGGCGGCCAATGAGCAGTTCTTC
clone_size: .
d_call: .
j_call: TRBJ2-1
v_call: TRBV5-1

cdr3_aa: CASSLRSSSGMGETQYF
cdr3_nt: TGTGCCAGCAGCCTCCGTTCGTCTAGCGGGATGGGAGAGACCCAGTACTTC
clone_size: .
d_call: TRBD2
j_call: TRBJ2-5
v_call: TRBV7-6

cdr3_aa: CASSMGGSSYEQYF
cdr3_nt: TGTGCCAGTAGTATGGGAGGCAGTTCCTACGAGCAGTACTTC
clone_size: once
d_call: .
j_call: TRBJ2-7
v_call: TRBV19

cdr3_aa: CASSLVGTSSFNEQFF
cdr3_nt: TGTGCCAGCAGCTTAGTTGGGACTAGTAGTTTCAATGAGCAGTTCTTC
clone_size: .
d_call: TRBD2
j_call: TRBJ2-1
v_call: TRBV7-6

cdr3_aa: CASSPGLAGEDTQYF
cdr3_nt: TGTGCCAGCAGCCCGGGACTAGCGGGAGAAGATACGCAGTATTTT
clone_size: .
d_call: TRBD2
j_call: TRBJ2-3
v_call: TRBV11-2

cdr3_aa: CASSDLPRDRPHYCEGYNEQFF
cdr3_nt: TGTGCCAGCAGTGACTTACCACGGGACAGACCACACTATTGCGAAGGCTACAATGAGCAGTTCTTC
clone_size: .
d_call: TRBD1
j_call: TRBJ2-1
v_call: TRBV6-4

cdr3_aa: CASSLSTGLSTDTQYF
cdr3_nt: TGTGCCAGCAGCTTGAGCACAGGCCTCAGCACAGATACGCAGTATTTT
clone_size: .
d_call: .
j_call: TRBJ2-3
v_call: TRBV7-9

cdr3_aa: CASSPFLGSMNTEAFF
cdr3_nt: TGTGCCAGCTCACCATTTCTGGGAAGTATGAACACTGAAGCTTTCTTT
clone_size: .
d_call: .
j_call: TRBJ1-1
v_call: TRBV18

cdr3_aa: CASSLARLAGEADTQYF
cdr3_nt: TGTGCCAGCAGCTTAGCTCGCCTAGCGGGAGAGGCAGATACGCAGTATTTT
clone_size: .
d_call: TRBD2
j_call: TRBJ2-3
v_call: TRBV11-3